The 31 T cell receptor beta chains below come from one sample, sequenced in a study of T cells in women clearing cervical HPV infection. Profiling relied on immunoSEQ multiplex PCR, and the TCRdb table lists in-frame clones only, not all of them. Its clone listing holds tens of thousands of clones. Sequencing used blood buffy coat. The receptors originated from a woman between 18 and 69 years old with a cervical HPV16 infection that either progressed to CIN3+ or cleared (not recorded which).

A word on this clone: The read falls 3 residues short of the CDR3 end, and the missing part is taken from the germline J gene. The chain recombines TRBV2 with TRBJ2-4, with a weak D call TRBD2 (5 bases). CDR3 length: 15 residues. Between the trimmed V and J ends, which lost 6 bases and 0 bases, there was a span of 12 bases. Germline assignment: CDR1 SNHLY and CDR2 FYNNEI. The CDR3 loop is CASRRATLAKNIQYF. The part of the CDR3 DNA that was read is TGTGCCAGCAGGAGGGCGACCTTAGCCAAAAACATT.

On this clone itself: The sequence runs out 3 residues before the end of the CDR3; the remainder is reconstructed from the germline J gene. The chain carries TRBV7-9 and TRBJ2-3; D may correspond to TRBD1 or TRBD2 (5 bases each). The CDR3 is 15 amino acids. CDR1 SEHNR and CDR2 FQNEAQ come from the germline V gene (reference sequence). The CDR3 sequence: CASSPLQEGPQPQYF. The DNA read from the CDR3 is TGTGCCAGCAGCCCCCTACAAGAGGGGCCTCAGCCG.

With regard to this clone: Read data end 3 residues before the CDR3 end; the end is taken from the germline J gene. The chain recombines TRBV19 with TRBJ1-5; tentative D call: TRBD1 (6 bases). The germline gives CDR1 LNHDA, CDR2 SQIVND (reference sequence). The CDR3 is 14 amino acids. V dropped 3 bases and J dropped 5 bases, with 11 bases sitting between them. The sequenced CDR3 bases are TGTGCCAGTAGTATTGGGGGGGCATATCAGCCC. It translates to CASSIGGAYQP. The entire CDR3 is CASSIGGAYQPQHF. Full variable domain (missing parts from reference TRBV19 and TRBJ1-5): DGGITQSPKYLFRKEGQNVTLSCEQNLNHDAMYWYRQDPGQGLRLIYYSQIVNDFQKGDIAEGYSVSREKKESFPLTVTSAQKNPTAFYLCASSIGGAYQPQHFGDGTRLSIL.

As to this clone: The read is 3 residues too short to cover the CDR3 end, so that end is filled in from the germline J gene. The rearrangement links TRBV30 to TRBJ2-4, with a tentative D call TRBD2 (5 bases). The germline CDR1 and CDR2 sequences are GTSNPN and SVGIG (reference sequence). CDR3 length equals 14 residues. This chain's CDR3 is CAWSVLEGNQPQYF. The part of the CDR3 DNA that was read is TGTGCCTGGAGTGTACTAGAGGGAAATCAGCCT. Drawing the rest from reference TRBV30 and TRBJ2-4, the complete variable domain is SQTIHQWPATLVQPVGSPLSLECTVEGTSNPNLYWYRQAAGRGLQLLFYSVGIGQISSEVPQNLSASRPQDRQFILSSKKLLLSDSGFYLCAWSVLEGNQPQYFGAGTRLSVL.

Concerning this clone: The observed sequence ends 3 residues before the CDR3 terminus, with the missing tail filled in from the germline J gene. The rearrangement links TRBV20-1 to TRBJ1-6; D gene uncertain. CDR1 and CDR2 (germline): DFQATT, SNEGSKA (reference sequence). The CDR3 is 15 residues long. V lost 0 bases to trimming and J lost 0 bases, with 6 bases between them. CDR3 region: CSARDGSSYNSPLHF. The DNA read from the CDR3 is TGCAGTGCTAGAGATGGCAGCTCCTATAATTCACCC.

The CDR3 bases that were read are TGCAGTGCTAAGGGGACAGGGGTGGATCAGCCC. Translation gives CSAKGTGVDQP. Given in full, the CDR3 is CSAKGTGVDQPQHF. The chain carries TRBV20-1 and TRBJ1-5; 10 positions match TRBD1. The read stops 3 residues short of the end of the CDR3; the missing end is completed from the germline J gene. The CDR3 covers 14 residues. CDR1 is DFQATT and CDR2 is SNEGSKA in the germline V gene (reference sequence). Germline trimming cut 4 bases from V and 5 bases from J; bases unmatched to any gene: 5.

A word on this clone: The read halts 3 residues ahead of the CDR3 end, with the missing end drawn from the germline J gene. The V and J genes are TRBV20-1 and TRBJ1-5; 7 bases agree with TRBD1. This CDR3 contains 14 residues. Germline lookup yields CDR1 DFQATT and CDR2 SNEGSKA (reference sequence). The V segment lost 4 bases and the J segment 5 bases; nucleotides outside the gene matches: 8. CDR3 in amino acids: CSATQGVLDQPQHF. The CDR3 bases that were read are TGCAGTGCTACCCAGGGGGTCTTGGATCAGCCC.

To note about this clone: The CDR3 is cut off 3 residues early in the read; its end comes from the germline J gene. The V call is TRBV5-1, the J call TRBJ1-2; D unresolved. This CDR3 region has 12 residues. Trimming shortened V by 0 bases and J by 7 bases, and 7 bases separated the two germline ends. Germline V lookup: CDR1 SGHRS, CDR2 YFSETQ. Here the CDR3 reads CASSLEDSGYTF. CDR3 DNA, as far as it was read: TGCGCCAGCAGCTTGGAGGACTCTGGC.

On this clone: From the germline J gene comes the end of the CDR3, since the read stops 3 residues before it. The chain uses TRBV2 and TRBJ2-5; weak D call: TRBD1 (5 bases). CDR1 and CDR2 (germline): SNHLY, FYNNEI. The V gene lost 6 bases and the J gene lost 2 bases, with 16 bases spanning the gap. There are 15 residues in the CDR3. The part of the CDR3 DNA that was read is TGTGCCAGCAGCAGGGTCCACCTTGGGCAAGAGACC. Residues: CASSRVHLGQET. The CDR3 in its entirety is CASSRVHLGQETQYF.

Of note for this clone: The CDR3 end is not reached by the read, which stops 3 residues before it; the germline J gene fills it in. The J gene is TRBJ1-2, the V gene TRBV7-2; D is ambiguous. This CDR3 region has 13 residues. Trimming shortened V by 0 bases and J by 4 bases, and 6 bases separated the two germline ends. Germline V gives CDR1 SGHTA, CDR2 FQGNSA. The part of the CDR3 DNA that was read is TGTGCCAGCAGCTTAGCGTTCGGCTATGGC. Translation: CASSLAFGYG. The whole CDR3 is CASSLAFGYGYTF.

With respect to this clone: From the germline J gene comes the end of the CDR3, since the read stops 3 residues before it. The chain links TRBV5-1 to TRBJ1-2; D is possibly TRBD1 (6 bases). V was shortened by 4 bases and J by 2 bases, with 12 bases between the two germline ends. The CDR3 totals 14 residues. Germline lookup yields CDR1 SGHRS and CDR2 YFSETQ. The CDR3 here is CASSQGPSNYGYTF. Incomplete CDR3 DNA: TGCGCCAGCAGCCAGGGGCCCTCCAACTATGGC. The full variable domain, rest sourced from reference TRBV5-1 and TRBJ1-2, is KAGVTQTPRYLIKTRGQQVTLSCSPISGHRSVSWYQQTPGQGLQFLFEYFSETQRNKGNFPGRFSGRQFSNSRSEMNVSTLELGDSALYLCASSQGPSNYGYTFGSGTRLTVV.

About this clone: The read comes to an end 3 residues before the CDR3 does, leaving the germline J gene to fill in the end. The chain is built from TRBV19 and TRBJ2-7; the D gene is possibly TRBD2 (6 bases). This CDR3 contains 13 residues. CDR1 LNHDA and CDR2 SQIVND come from the germline V gene (reference sequence). Trimming removed 3 bases from V and 4 bases from J, with 10 bases in between. CDR3 DNA (partial): TGTGCCAGTAGTATTCTCGGGGGATACGAG. Translating it yields CASSILGGYE. The full CDR3 reads CASSILGGYEQYF. Full variable domain (missing parts from reference TRBV19 and TRBJ2-7): DGGITQSPKYLFRKEGQNVTLSCEQNLNHDAMYWYRQDPGQGLRLIYYSQIVNDFQKGDIAEGYSVSREKKESFPLTVTSAQKNPTAFYLCASSILGGYEQYFGPGTRLTVT.

Comments on this clone: The CDR3 extends 3 residues past the end of the read, so its final part is completed from the germline J gene. This sequence joins TRBV19 and TRBJ1-2; D gene unclear. Germline assignment: CDR1 LNHDA and CDR2 SQIVND (reference sequence). V lost 1 base and J lost 3, with 12 bases in between. This CDR3 contains 15 residues. Incomplete CDR3 DNA: TGTGCCAGTAGTATAGTCGGTTCGTACGACTATGGC. This sequence encodes CASSIVGSYDYG. The CDR3 as a whole reads CASSIVGSYDYGYTF.

Incomplete CDR3 DNA: TGTGCCAGCGGGACAGAAAACTCTGGGGCCAACGTA. It yields the protein CASGTENSGANV. Given in full, the CDR3 is CASGTENSGANVLFF. The genes are TRBV2 and TRBJ1-4, with 7 nucleotides matching TRBD1. The CDR3 goes on 3 residues after the read ends, and that part is filled in from the germline J gene. The CDR3 is 15 amino acids. Germline V lookup: CDR1 SNHLY, CDR2 FYNNEI.

Concerning this clone itself: The DNA ends 3 residues before the CDR3 does, and the rest of the CDR3 is filled in from the germline J gene. The chain recombines TRBV4-1 with TRBJ2-5; 9 nucleotides agree with TRBD1. Germline lookup yields CDR1 MGHRA and CDR2 YSYEKL. This CDR3 contains 16 residues. Trimming removed 3 bases from V and 1 base from J; junction bases left unmatched: 6. Incomplete CDR3 DNA: TGCGCCAGCAGCCAGGGAGGGACAGGGCGCCAAGAGACC. It codes for CASSQGGTGRQET. In full, the CDR3 reads CASSQGGTGRQETQYF.

Concerning this clone itself: The read ends 3 residues shy of where the CDR3 ends; the end is completed using the germline J gene. V usage is TRBV4-2 and J usage is TRBJ1-2; the D gene is possibly TRBD1 (5 bases). Germline loops: CDR1 LGHNA, CDR2 YNFKEQ. The CDR3 is 15 residues long. Partial CDR3 DNA: TGTGCCAGCAGCCAAGAAATTGGGGGGTCCAGCGGC. Amino acids: CASSQEIGGSSG. From start to end, the CDR3 is CASSQEIGGSSGYTF.

To note about this clone: The missing CDR3 end, 3 residues past where the read stops, is filled in from the germline J gene. The V gene is TRBV5-1, the J gene TRBJ1-2; 7 nucleotides agree with TRBD1. The CDR3 is 15 amino acids. Germline assignment: CDR1 SGHRS and CDR2 YFSETQ. Germline trimming cut 4 bases from V and 7 bases from J; bases unmatched to any gene: 13. This CDR3 is CASSPDRVAYIGYTF. The sequenced part of the CDR3 DNA is TGCGCCAGCAGCCCCGACAGGGTAGCTTATATTGGC.

Comments on this clone: The CDR3 goes on 3 residues after the read ends, and that part is filled in from the germline J gene. The V and J genes are TRBV20-1 and TRBJ2-5; 8 bases agree with TRBD2. J gave up 3 bases and V 7 bases, and 7 bases lay outside the gene matches. Germline V gene data show CDR1 as DFQATT and CDR2 as SNEGSKA (reference sequence). This CDR3 is 13 amino acids long. The sequenced part of the CDR3 DNA is TGCAGTGGCCTCAAAGCGGGGGAAGAGACC. Encoded protein: CSGLKAGEET. The CDR3 in its entirety is CSGLKAGEETQYF.

The sequenced part of the CDR3 DNA is TGTGCCAGTAGAGGCGCATCAGGGTCGCTTGGGAACTATGGT. Translating it yields CASRGASGSLGNYG. The full-length CDR3 reads as CASRGASGSLGNYGQYF. The gene calls are TRBV19 and TRBJ2-4; D is perhaps TRBD1 (5 bases). The sequence runs out 3 residues before the end of the CDR3; the remainder is reconstructed from the germline J gene. Germline V gene lookup returns CDR1 LNHDA and CDR2 SQIVND (reference sequence). The CDR3 consists of 17 residues. Full variable domain (outside the CDR3, taken from reference TRBV19 and TRBJ2-4): DGGITQSPKYLFRKEGQNVTLSCEQNLNHDAMYWYRQDPGQGLRLIYYSQIVNDFQKGDIAEGYSVSREKKESFPLTVTSAQKNPTAFYLCASRGASGSLGNYGQYFGAGTRLSVL.

Details on this clone: The DNA ends 3 residues before the CDR3 does, and the rest of the CDR3 is filled in from the germline J gene. The chain links TRBV7-3 to TRBJ2-3, with D perhaps matching TRBD2 (6 bases). The CDR3 is 13 amino acids. Germline V gives CDR1 SGHTA, CDR2 FQGTGA. The DNA read from the CDR3 is TGTGCCAGCAGTTGGGGGACTGCCGGAACG. Amino acids: CASSWGTAGT. The CDR3 reads in full as CASSWGTAGTQYF. Looking up the rest from reference TRBV7-3 and TRBJ2-3 gives the full variable domain: GAGVSQTPSNKVTEKGKYVELRCDPISGHTALYWYRQSLGQGPEFLIYFQGTGAADDSGLPNDRFFAVRPEGSVSTLKIQRTERGDSAVYLCASSWGTAGTQYFGPGTRLTVL.

Points on this clone: The CDR3 end lies 3 residues beyond the end of the read and is filled in from the germline J gene. The genes are TRBV11-2 and TRBJ1-1; 9 nucleotides align to TRBD1. The CDR3 loop spans 14 amino acids. CDR1 SGHAT and CDR2 FQNNGV come from the germline V gene. Trimming removed 5 bases from V and 4 bases from J; junction bases left unmatched: 5. CDR3 amino acids: CASSLRGQGTEAFF. CDR3 DNA (partial): TGTGCCAGCAGCCTACGGGGACAGGGCACTGAA. Using reference TRBV11-2 and TRBJ1-1 for the parts outside the CDR3, the full variable domain is EAGVAQSPRYKIIEKRQSVAFWCNPISGHATLYWYQQILGQGPKLLIQFQNNGVVDDSQLPKDRFSAERLKGVDSTLKIQPAKLEDSAVYLCASSLRGQGTEAFFGQGTRLTVV.

Regarding this clone: The sequence runs out 3 residues before the end of the CDR3; the remainder is reconstructed from the germline J gene. The V call is TRBV5-5, the J call TRBJ2-1, with a tentative D call TRBD2 (6 bases). Trimming removed 3 bases at V and 6 bases at J, with 7 bases between. The CDR3 runs 12 residues. Germline V gives CDR1 SGHKS, CDR2 YYEKEE (reference sequence). The sequenced CDR3 bases are TGTGCCAGCAGCTGGGACTTCAATGAG. This translates into CASSWDFNE. The full CDR3 sequence reads CASSWDFNEQFF.

Notes on this clone: Coverage ceases 3 residues before the CDR3 finishes, and the germline J gene fills in the end. The chain combines TRBV20-1 with TRBJ2-2; 9 positions match TRBD1. Germline values: CDR1 DFQATT, CDR2 SNEGSKA (reference sequence). This CDR3 is built from 15 residues. The ends lost 1 base at V and 8 bases at J; junction bases unmatched: 8. The CDR3 bases that were read are TGCAGTGCTAGAGCGCCGGGACAGGGAGGTGGGGAG. This encodes CSARAPGQGGGE. In full, the CDR3 is CSARAPGQGGGELFF.

About this clone itself: The DNA ends 3 residues before the CDR3 does, and the rest of the CDR3 is filled in from the germline J gene. The chain couples TRBV29-1 to TRBJ1-2; D is perhaps TRBD1 (5 bases). The germline V gene encodes CDR1 SQVTM and CDR2 ANQGSEA. V was trimmed by 7 bases and J by 3 bases, leaving 9 bases between them. This CDR3 is built from 11 residues. CDR3 amino acids: CSAGTDYGYTF. The part of the CDR3 DNA that was read is TGCAGCGCCGGGACTGACTATGGC.

CDR3 sequence reads: CASSGQGVYNEQFF. Partial CDR3 DNA: TGTGCCAGCAGTGGACAGGGTGTCTACAATGAG. This rearrangement joins TRBV7-2 to TRBJ2-1, with 8 bases that match TRBD1. The CDR3 extends 3 residues past the end of the read, so its final part is completed from the germline J gene. With V trimmed by 6 bases and J by 3 bases, 4 bases remained unmatched. This CDR3 spans 14 amino acids. Germline V gene lookup returns CDR1 SGHTA and CDR2 FQGNSA.

Remarks on this clone: Read sequence stops 3 residues before the CDR3 end, and the germline J gene provides the missing end. The chain recombines TRBV2 with TRBJ2-1; D is perhaps TRBD1 or TRBD2 (5 bases each). Trimming removed 7 bases at V and 8 bases at J, with 24 bases between. The V gene's germline CDR1 is SNHLY and CDR2 FYNNEI. The CDR3 runs 16 residues. This CDR3 reads CASTRLGQGWGDEQFF. The sequenced CDR3 bases are TGTGCCAGCACTCGACTGGGGCAGGGCTGGGGAGATGAG.

About this clone itself: Read coverage stops 3 residues before the CDR3 terminus; the germline J gene supplies the remainder. The rearrangement links TRBV5-4 to TRBJ1-2; TRBD1 aligns across 7 bases. Germline loops: CDR1 SGHNT, CDR2 YYREEE (reference sequence). The CDR3 has 15 residues. The CDR3 is CASSLVSEGAEGYTF. CDR3 bases read: TGTGCCAGCAGCTTGGTATCCGAGGGGGCGGAGGGC. Filled out from reference TRBV5-4 and TRBJ1-2, the complete variable domain reads ETGVTQSPTHLIKTRGQQVTLRCSSQSGHNTVSWYQQALGQGPQFIFQYYREEENGRGNFPPRFSGLQFPNYSSELNVNALELDDSALYLCASSLVSEGAEGYTFGSGTRLTVV.

In the case of this clone: The observed sequence ends 3 residues before the CDR3 terminus, with the missing tail filled in from the germline J gene. The chain has TRBV7-8 and TRBJ1-2, with 7 bases aligning to TRBD1. This CDR3 comprises 14 residues. Germline CDR1 is SGHVS and CDR2 is FQNEAQ. The trim removed 5 bases at V and 2 bases at J, leaving 5 bases unmatched. This CDR3 is CASSTRDRNYGYTF. CDR3 bases read: TGTGCCAGCAGCACCAGGGACAGAAACTATGGC.

Worth noting for this clone: Coverage ceases 3 residues before the CDR3 finishes, and the germline J gene fills in the end. The J gene is TRBJ2-3, the V gene TRBV7-2; a possible D gene is TRBD2 (5 bases). Germline values: CDR1 SGHTA, CDR2 FQGNSA. Trimming removed 5 bases from V and 1 base from J, with 10 bases in between. The CDR3 extends over 14 amino acids. CDR3 DNA (partial): TGTGCCAGCAGCATTGGACTGGGCACAGATACG. Its protein is CASSIGLGTDT. The full CDR3 reads CASSIGLGTDTQYF. Together with reference TRBV7-2 and TRBJ2-3, the CDR3 gives the full variable domain: GAGVSQSPSNKVTEKGKDVELRCDPISGHTALYWYRQSLGQGLEFLIYFQGNSAPDKSGLPSDRFSAERTGGSVSTLTIQRTQQEDSAVYLCASSIGLGTDTQYFGPGTRLTVL.

Of note for this clone: The read halts 3 residues ahead of the CDR3 end, with the missing end drawn from the germline J gene. The rearrangement joins TRBV20-1 to TRBJ2-7; 10 bases fit TRBD1. V dropped 3 bases and J dropped 2; count of bases not matched to a gene: 7. Germline V gives CDR1 DFQATT, CDR2 SNEGSKA (reference sequence). The CDR3 has 15 amino acids. CDR3 in amino acids: CSASPGQGFAYEQYF. The part of the CDR3 DNA that was read is TGCAGTGCTAGCCCGGGACAGGGGTTCGCCTACGAG.

Points on this clone: The read is 3 residues too short to cover the CDR3 end, so that end is filled in from the germline J gene. This rearrangement joins TRBV2 to TRBJ1-2; 10 bases fit TRBD1. This CDR3 contains 15 residues. CDR1 is SNHLY and CDR2 is FYNNEI in the germline V gene. After removal of 8 bases from V and 2 bases from J, the junction contained 8 bases not matched to a gene. CDR3 loop: CASGGQGDWNYGYTF. The CDR3 bases that were read are TGTGCCAGCGGTGGACAGGGGGACTGGAACTATGGC. The full variable domain, rest sourced from reference TRBV2 and TRBJ1-2, is EPEVTQTPSHQVTQMGQEVILRCVPISNHLYFYWYRQILGQKVEFLVSFYNNEISEKSEIFDDQFSVERPDGSNFTLKIRSTKLEDSAMYFCASGGQGDWNYGYTFGSGTRLTVV.